Below are 28 T cell receptor beta chains sequenced from a single sample in a study of CD8 T cells in ankylosing spondylitis. Whole-study results and caveats: A motif in TCR beta, a set of eight highly homologous variants, appeared characteristic of ankylosing spondylitis blood.

In TCRdb, the 5' RACE reads were re-called with MiXCR into one record per CDR3 protein. The table has 350,000 to 550,000 distinct CDR3 sequences, roughly 26% seen once. No cognate antigen is known for these TCRs. The sequencing input was blood, either unsorted or a sorted T cell fraction (not recorded which). The source is a male donor with ankylosing spondylitis.

This clonotype was counted between two and nine times. This rearrangement joins TRBV30 to TRBJ2-2, with D perhaps matching TRBD1 or TRBD2 (6 bases each). Germline lookup yields CDR1 GTSNPN and CDR2 SVGIG (reference sequence). CDR3 length: 14 residues. V lost 8 bases to trimming and J lost 3 bases, with 16 bases between them. This CDR3 reads CAGGVGTYTGELFF. The CDR3 bases are TGTGCCGGCGGGGTGGGGACATACACCGGGGAGCTGTTTTTT.

A few counts support this clonotype. V gene TRBV27 combines with J gene TRBJ1-1; D unclear. The CDR3 covers 14 residues. V was pared by 6 bases and J by 0 bases, with 11 bases between. Germline lookup yields CDR1 MNHEY and CDR2 SMNVEV (reference sequence). The DNA for the CDR3 is TGTGCCAGCAGGGTCCGGGATCTGAACACTGAAGCTTTCTTT. Protein sequence: CASRVRDLNTEAFF.

In its sample, this clonotype was seen a few times. The chain uses TRBV4-2 and TRBJ2-4; perhaps D is TRBD1 or TRBD2 (5 bases each). The CDR3 contains 15 residues. Germline V gene data show CDR1 as LGHNA and CDR2 as YNFKEQ. Trimming removed 0 bases at V and 3 bases at J, with 9 bases between. The CDR3 DNA sequence: TGTGCCAGCAGCCAAGATCAGGGAGTCAAAAACATTCAGTACTTC. Its translation is CASSQDQGVKNIQYF.

The genes are TRBV7-8 and TRBJ2-3, with 9 bases matching TRBD2. CDR1 and CDR2 (germline): SGHVS, FQNEAQ. This CDR3 comprises 15 residues. Trimming cost V 5 bases and J 6 bases; bases outside gene matches: 9. CDR3 in amino acids: CASSRNSGRGDTQYF. In DNA form, the CDR3 reads TGTGCCAGCAGCCGGAATAGCGGGAGAGGGGATACGCAGTATTTT.

J is TRBJ2-7 and V is TRBV3-1; D gene ambiguous. The CDR3 is 13 residues long. CDR1 is LGHDT, CDR2 YNNKEL, per germline (reference sequence). V lost 1 base and J lost 5, with 9 bases in between. This CDR3 reads CASSQGGSDEQYV. The DNA of the CDR3 is TGTGCCAGCAGCCAAGGGGGATCTGACGAGCAGTACGTC.

The sample holds many counts of this clonotype. The chain is built from TRBV20-1 and TRBJ2-3, with TRBD2 matching 9 bases. Per the germline V gene, CDR1 is DFQATT and CDR2 is SNEGSKA (reference sequence). This CDR3 has 15 amino acids. Losses at the gene ends were 3 bases for V and 5 bases for J; bases not matched to a gene: 9. The CDR3 DNA reads as TGCAGTGCTAGCCCCAGGGGACTAGCAGGAGATACGCAGTATTTT. Protein sequence: CSASPRGLAGDTQYF.

This clonotype has a count of ten or more. The V gene is TRBV5-1, the J gene TRBJ2-1, with TRBD1 matching over 8 bases. Germline V lookup: CDR1 SGHRS, CDR2 YFSETQ. With 7 bases clipped from V and 2 bases from J, the junction kept 8 bases outside the gene matches. This CDR3 is 15 amino acids long. For the CDR3, the DNA is TGCGCCAGCGGTTTCGGGACAGGAACCTACAATGAGCAGTTCTTC. Amino acids: CASGFGTGTYNEQFF.

This clonotype occurred many times. The chain combines TRBV4-1 with TRBJ2-1, with 9 bases identical to TRBD2. The CDR3 runs to 14 residues. In germline, CDR1 is MGHRA, CDR2 YSYEKL. The CDR3 reads CVQGDSGSRGEQFF. Here the CDR3 DNA reads TGCGTCCAGGGGGATAGCGGGAGTCGTGGTGAGCAGTTCTTC.

This clonotype was picked up a small number of times. This chain uses TRBV29-1 with TRBJ1-1, with D unresolved. This CDR3 comprises 16 residues. The V and J ends lost 3 bases and 8 bases respectively, with 25 bases between them. The germline V gene encodes CDR1 SQVTM and CDR2 ANQGSEA. The CDR3 spells CSVDNLALTHRIEAFF. The CDR3 DNA is TGCAGCGTTGATAATCTGGCGCTGACACACCGGATCGAAGCTTTCTTT.

The V and J genes are TRBV12-3 or TRBV12-4 and TRBJ2-1, with a tentative D call TRBD1 (6 bases). The ends were cut back, 4 bases at V and 8 bases at J, with 21 bases in the middle. The CDR3 spans 16 residues. CDR3 sequence reads: CASSSPTRDTRDEQFF. In nucleotides, the CDR3 is TGTGCCAGCAGTTCCCCCACCCGGGACACCAGGGATGAGCAGTTCTTC.

This chain joins TRBV20-1 and TRBJ2-1; no definite D call. The CDR3 contains 12 residues. Per the germline V gene, CDR1 is DFQATT and CDR2 is SNEGSKA (reference sequence). V was shortened by 3 bases and J by 6 bases, with 9 bases between the two germline ends. The CDR3 loop reads CSASPTFNEQFF. In DNA form, the CDR3 reads TGCAGTGCTAGTCCGACTTTCAATGAGCAGTTCTTC.

The rearrangement uses TRBV20-1 and TRBJ2-1, with D uncertain. V was shortened by 3 bases and J by 4 bases, with 7 bases between the two germline ends. Germline V gene data show CDR1 as DFQATT and CDR2 as SNEGSKA (reference sequence). CDR3 length: 12 residues. The DNA for the CDR3 is TGCAGTGCTAGTTTCGGGTACAATGAGCAGTTCTTC. Its protein is CSASFGYNEQFF.

The CDR3 DNA is TGCAGCGTTGAACGGCAGGGTTTAGACAACACCATATATTTT. This sequence encodes CSVERQGLDNTIYF. The V gene is TRBV29-1, the J gene TRBJ1-3, with a weak D call TRBD1 (5 bases). Between the trimmed V and J ends, which lost 2 bases and 7 bases, there was a span of 15 bases. CDR3 size: 14 residues. Looked up from germline, CDR1 is SQVTM and CDR2 is ANQGSEA.

This clonotype was detected only a few times. This chain connects TRBV6-6 to TRBJ1-1; D is undetermined. V was cut by 6 bases and J by 10 bases, with 15 bases left in between. This CDR3 spans 12 amino acids. CDR1 is MNHNY, CDR2 SVGAGI, per germline (reference sequence). In DNA form, the CDR3 reads TGTGCCAGCAGCCCCGGCGGGGTGATAGCTTTCTTT. Translating it yields CASSPGGVIAFF.

Notes on this clonotype: Here the CDR3 omits its conserved ending phenylalanine or tryptophan, so a read error is the likely source. The chain employs TRBV4-2 and TRBJ1-5, with D possibly matching TRBD1 (5 bases). The germline V gene encodes CDR1 LGHNA and CDR2 YNFKEQ. V was cut by 0 bases and J by 3 bases, with 12 bases left in between. This CDR3 has 16 residues. In DNA form, the CDR3 reads TGTGCCAGCAGCCAAGAGTCTGGGACTAACAATCAGCCCCAGCATTAT. Its protein product is CASSQESGTNNQPQHY.

This clonotype was recorded at least ten times. The chain combines TRBV7-2 with TRBJ2-3; tentatively, D is TRBD2 (5 bases). Trimming took off 3 bases at V and 3 bases at J, with 13 bases between the two ends. This CDR3 contains 15 residues. From germline, CDR1 is SGHTA and CDR2 FQGNSA. This CDR3 reads CASSFWELGTDTQYF. The CDR3 coding sequence is TGTGCCAGCAGCTTTTGGGAGCTGGGGACAGATACGCAGTATTTT.

J is TRBJ1-1 and V is TRBV11-2; D gene uncertain. The CDR3 is 13 amino acids. From germline, CDR1 is SGHAT and CDR2 FQNNGV. Trimming removed 2 bases from V and 1 base from J, with 5 bases in between. The CDR3 protein is CASSLRSNTEAFF. The CDR3 bases are TGTGCCAGCAGCTTAAGGTCGAACACTGAAGCTTTCTTT.

This clonotype turned up a few times. The J gene is TRBJ1-1, the V gene TRBV18; D call uncertain. V lost 1 base and J lost 1, with 4 bases in between. The germline V gene encodes CDR1 KGHSH and CDR2 LQKENI. This CDR3 comprises 13 residues. The CDR3 nucleotides read TGTGCCAGCTCACCACAGCAGAACACTGAAGCTTTCTTT. It encodes CASSPQQNTEAFF.

At least ten counts were recorded for this clonotype. This CDR3 reads CSARPGQPNEKLFF. The DNA for the CDR3 is TGCAGTGCTAGACCGGGACAGCCTAATGAAAAACTGTTTTTT. The V gene is TRBV20-1, the J gene TRBJ1-4; 7 nucleotides line up with TRBD1. Germline V gene data show CDR1 as DFQATT and CDR2 as SNEGSKA (reference sequence). This CDR3 contains 14 residues. V lost 2 bases, J lost 3 bases, and 3 bases stayed unmatched.

V gene TRBV10-3 combines with J gene TRBJ2-2, with 7 positions matching TRBD1. CDR1 ENHRY and CDR2 SYGVKD come from the germline V gene. This CDR3 is built from 14 residues. Losses at the gene ends were 7 bases for V and 3 bases for J; bases not matched to a gene: 5. The CDR3 sequence: CAITGTADTGELFF. The CDR3 region has the DNA TGTGCCATCACAGGGACAGCGGACACCGGGGAGCTGTTTTTT.

This chain links TRBV20-1 with TRBJ1-1, with TRBD1 matching over 8 bases. V shed 7 bases, J shed 6 bases, and the junction held 7 bases outside the gene matches. In germline, CDR1 is DFQATT, CDR2 SNEGSKA (reference sequence). The CDR3 runs to 12 residues. Written as DNA, the CDR3 is TGCAGTGAGGACAGGGCATTTGCTGAAGCTTTCTTT. This encodes CSEDRAFAEAFF.

The chain uses TRBV7-9 and TRBJ2-2; no definite D call. This CDR3 contains 14 residues. The germline gives CDR1 SEHNR, CDR2 FQNEAQ (reference sequence). V lost 5 bases, J lost 3 bases, and 10 bases lay in between. Written as DNA, the CDR3 is TGTGCCAGCAGCACACACAAAGACACCGGGGAGCTGTTTTTT. This gives the protein CASSTHKDTGELFF.

In its sample, this clonotype was seen a few times. The chain employs TRBV5-5 and TRBJ1-1; the match to TRBD1 covers 9 bases. CDR1 is SGHKS and CDR2 is YYEKEE in the germline V gene (reference sequence). The V gene end was trimmed by 5 bases and the J gene end by 5 bases; junction bases not matched to a gene: 13. CDR3 length: 16 residues. CDR3 sequence (DNA): TGTGCCAGCAGTCGTACACAGGGGGCAAAAAGGACTGAAGCTTTCTTT. It is translated as CASSRTQGAKRTEAFF.

This clonotype was counted between two and nine times. The chain combines TRBV5-1 with TRBJ2-1, with 10 bases fitting TRBD2. CDR3 length: 15 amino acids. Germline CDR1 is SGHRS and CDR2 is YFSETQ. V was pared by 2 bases and J by 5 bases, with 4 bases of the junction left unmatched. CDR3 nucleotide sequence: TGCGCCAGCAGCTTTCTAGCGGGAGTGAACAATGAGCAGTTCTTC. Translation: CASSFLAGVNNEQFF.

Only a few counts were recorded for this clonotype. V gene TRBV21-1 combines with J gene TRBJ2-1; the table's D gene call, TRBD1, was not cross checked with the DNA. TRBV21-1 is a known pseudogene. The CDR3 is made up of 14 amino acids. This chain's CDR3 is CASKPGHSGNEQFF. The CDR3, as DNA: TGTGCCAGCAAACCGGGTCACTCGGGGAATGAGCAGTTCTTC.

This clonotype was counted between two and nine times. CDR3 nucleotide sequence: TGTGCCAGCAGCTCCCGGGACTTGGCCTACAATGAGCAGTTCTTC. As protein: CASSSRDLAYNEQFF. The chain employs TRBV3-1 and TRBJ2-1, with D maybe TRBD2 (6 bases). Trimming pared 5 bases from V and 2 bases from J, leaving 13 bases between. This CDR3 is 15 amino acids long. Germline CDR1 is LGHDT and CDR2 is YNNKEL (reference sequence).

The chain joins TRBV3-1 to TRBJ1-1; D ambiguous. Trimming cost V 1 base and J 1 base, with 4 bases left between them. Germline CDR1 reads LGHDT; CDR2 reads YNNKEL (reference sequence). The CDR3 sequence is 13 residues long. This chain's CDR3 is CASSQVANTEAFF. The CDR3 nucleotides read TGTGCCAGCAGCCAAGTGGCGAACACTGAAGCTTTCTTT.

The rearrangement links TRBV20-1 to TRBJ1-1; the D is unclear. CDR3 size: 14 residues. CDR1 and CDR2 from the germline V gene are DFQATT and SNEGSKA (reference sequence). V was pared by 0 bases and J by 0 bases, with 8 bases between. The CDR3 is CSARERGMNTEAFF. For the CDR3, the DNA is TGCAGTGCTAGAGAGCGAGGGATGAACACTGAAGCTTTCTTT.